Listed below are T cell receptor beta chains from one sample, sequenced in a study of blood T cell repertoires in COVID-19. Sequenced by immunoSEQ multiplex PCR; TCRdb stores in-frame clones only, minus some. In the table there are around 200,000 clones, roughly 78% of which are singletons. The sample comprised peripheral blood. The receptor source for this set is a woman of 80 years or more with active or convalescent COVID-19. The CDR3 runs from the conserved cysteine through the conserved F or W. D genes are given only for firm matches.

D gene	J gene	V gene	CDR3 DNA	CDR3 protein
TRBD1	TRBJ1-2	TRBV29-1	TGCAGCGTTTCCCCGACAGGGGGCTATGGCTACACCTTC	CSVSPTGGYGYTF
-	TRBJ2-7	TRBV28	TGTGCCAGCAGTTTCCCGAGCTACGAGCAGTACTTC	CASSFPSYEQYF
-	TRBJ2-7	TRBV6-6	TGTGCCAGCAGAGAAACGGGACTCAAGGGCGAGCAGTACTTC	CASRETGLKGEQYF
TRBD1	TRBJ1-1	TRBV5-1	TGCGCCAGCAGCCCGCAGGGGACAGCTGAAGCTTTCTTT	CASSPQGTAEAFF
TRBD1	TRBJ1-2	TRBV28	TGTGCCAGCAGTGGGGTAACGACAGGGTGGCGGTATGGCTACACCTTC	CASSGVTTGWRYGYTF
-	TRBJ1-1	TRBV27	TGTGCCAGCAGTTTCGATCCACGGGGTCTCAACACTGAAGCTTTCTTT	CASSFDPRGLNTEAFF
TRBD1	TRBJ2-7	TRBV28	TGTGCCAGCAGTCCCGGGACAGGGTTGATCGAGCAGTACTTC	CASSPGTGLIEQYF
-	TRBJ1-2	TRBV19	TGTGCCAGTAGTGCGAGGGGGAGTCGGGATGGCTACACCTTC	CASSARGSRDGYTF
TRBD2	TRBJ2-3	TRBV6-1	TGTGCCAGCAGTGAAGCGGTGGGGGGGTTACCAACGCAGTATTTT	CASSEAVGGLPTQYF
TRBD1	TRBJ2-1	TRBV7-6	TGTGCCAGCAGCTTACGGGACAGGGGATCCTACAATGAGCAGTTCTTC	CASSLRDRGSYNEQFF
TRBD2	TRBJ2-2	TRBV7-2	TGTGCCAGCAGCTTATTTGGGCCTAGCGGGCTTGGCACCGGGGAGCTGTTTTTT	CASSLFGPSGLGTGELFF
-	TRBJ2-6	TRBV27	TGTGCCAGCAGTCTAATGGCGGGGTCGGGGGCCAACGTCCTGACTTTC	CASSLMAGSGANVLTF
-	TRBJ2-1	TRBV5-1	TGCGCCAGCAGCTTAGGCGGGGCCGCTTACAATGAGCAGTTCTTC	CASSLGGAAYNEQFF